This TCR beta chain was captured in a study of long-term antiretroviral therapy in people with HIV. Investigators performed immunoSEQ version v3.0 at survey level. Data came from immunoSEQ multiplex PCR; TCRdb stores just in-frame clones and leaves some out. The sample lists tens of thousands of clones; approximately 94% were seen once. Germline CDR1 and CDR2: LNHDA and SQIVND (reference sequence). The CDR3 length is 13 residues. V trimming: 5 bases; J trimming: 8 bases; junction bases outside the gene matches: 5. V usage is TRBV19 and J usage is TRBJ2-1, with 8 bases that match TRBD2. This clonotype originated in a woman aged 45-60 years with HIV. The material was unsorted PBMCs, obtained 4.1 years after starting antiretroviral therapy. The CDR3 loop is CASSLTSGDEQFF. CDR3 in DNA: TGTGCCAGTAGTCTTACTAGCGGCGATGAGCAGTTCTTC.